These 23 T cell receptor beta chains share one sample of origin, sequenced in a study of read filtering for tumor transcriptome and immune sequencing. This library used around 400 ng RNA and molecular barcoded adaptors spanning alpha/delta and beta/gamma chains. TCRdb used MiXCR to reprocess the reads, holding one entry per CDR3 protein. Among about 45,000 distinct CDR3 sequences listed, about 20% were seen once. The sequenced sample consisted of a population of CD138-negative cells sorted from bone marrow. The receptors derive from a donor at least 40 years old with multiple myeloma.

This clonotype appeared many times. V gene TRBV7-8 combines with J gene TRBJ2-2; 7 nucleotides line up with TRBD1. Losses at the gene ends were 6 bases for V and 0 bases for J; bases not matched to a gene: 4. This CDR3 contains 15 residues. The germline CDR1 and CDR2 sequences are SGHVS and FQNEAQ. CDR3 amino acids: CASSSGTANTGELFF. For the CDR3, the DNA is TGTGCCAGCAGTTCCGGGACAGCGAACACCGGGGAGCTGTTTTTT.

This clonotype was counted only a few times. The chain combines TRBV5-4 with TRBJ1-1; maybe TRBD1 (5 bases). Germline CDR1 and CDR2: SGHNT and YYREEE (reference sequence). This CDR3 contains 13 residues. V was clipped by 1 base and J by 10 bases, with 14 bases between them. The CDR3 loop reads CASSLKGVGGAFF. The CDR3 DNA is TGTGCCAGCAGCTTGAAAGGGGTCGGCGGAGCTTTCTTT.

Note on this clonotype: This sequence may be a read error, since a much larger clone differs from it by one base. The V and J genes are TRBV2 and TRBJ2-3, with D maybe TRBD1 (5 bases). Per germline, CDR1 SNHLY and CDR2 FYNNEI. The CDR3 sequence is 10 residues long. In DNA, the CDR3 is TGTGCCAGCAGCACAGGTACGCAGTATTTT. It codes for CASSTGTQYF.

Concerning this clonotype: Just one base apart from a much larger clone, this may be a read error. The chain combines TRBV24-1 with TRBJ2-1; 11 nucleotides line up with TRBD2. CDR3 size: 17 residues. Per germline, CDR1 KGHDR and CDR2 SFDVKD. CDR3 DNA: TGTGCCACCAGCTCCCGCGTGCTAGCGGGAGGCTACAGTGAGCAGTTCTTC. It is translated as CATSSRVLAGGYSEQFF.

The chain joins TRBV19 to TRBJ2-2; possible D gene TRBD1, 5 bases. V dropped 3 bases and J dropped 4 bases, with 9 bases sitting between them. The CDR3 is 14 residues long. The germline CDR1 and CDR2 sequences are LNHDA and SQIVND (reference sequence). CDR3 protein: CASSIGRATGELFF. CDR3 in DNA: TGTGCCAGTAGTATCGGCAGGGCCACCGGGGAGCTGTTTTTT.

This clonotype was counted a single time. V usage is TRBV7-2 and J usage is TRBJ2-5; TRBD2 matches at 12 bases. The junction had 5 bases not matched to a gene; V was cut back by 8 bases and J by 7 bases. There are 13 residues in the CDR3. Per germline, CDR1 SGHTA and CDR2 FQGNSA. CDR3: CASGPSGGGTQYF. The CDR3 coding sequence is TGTGCCAGCGGCCCTAGCGGGGGGGGGACCCAGTACTTC.

In this sample, this clonotype turned up many times. The J gene is TRBJ2-1, the V gene TRBV7-2; no definite D call. This CDR3 contains 13 residues. The germline V and J ends were trimmed by 2 bases and 7 bases, with 9 bases remaining between them. CDR1 and CDR2 from the germline V gene are SGHTA and FQGNSA. The CDR3 DNA is TGTGCCAGCAGCTTAATGGCTGTTAATGAGCAGTTCTTC. Protein sequence: CASSLMAVNEQFF. The full variable domain, in which reference TRBV7-2 and TRBJ2-1 provide the parts outside the CDR3, is GAGVSQSPSNKVTEKGKDVELRCDPISGHTALYWYRQSLGQGLEFLIYFQGNSAPDKSGLPSDRFSAERTGGSVSTLTIQRTQQEDSAVYLCASSLMAVNEQFFGPGTRLTVL.

In this sample, this clonotype turned up many times. V and J are TRBV29-1 and TRBJ2-1; maybe TRBD1 (6 bases). The germline V gene encodes CDR1 SQVTM and CDR2 ANQGSEA. This CDR3 region has 14 residues. The V end lost 0 bases, the J end lost 10 bases, and 16 bases lay between the germline ends. The CDR3 loop is CSVEEGRGSGEQFF. In nucleotides, the CDR3 is TGCAGCGTTGAAGAAGGTAGGGGGTCGGGGGAGCAGTTCTTC.

Points on this clonotype: The missing conserved phenylalanine or tryptophan at the end of this CDR3 makes a read error likely. The chain couples TRBV6-2 or TRBV6-3 to TRBJ1-1, with D unresolved. V was pared by 7 bases and J by 4 bases, with 10 bases between. The CDR3 spans 12 residues. Germline loops: CDR1 MNHEY, CDR2 SVGEGT. CDR3 protein: CASNKGITEAFL. CDR3 DNA sequence: TGTGCCAGCAACAAGGGAATCACTGAAGCTTTCCTC.

This clonotype was detected a few times. The rearrangement joins TRBV19 to TRBJ2-2, with D possibly TRBD2 on 5 matching bases. This CDR3 spans 14 amino acids. Trimming removed 4 bases from V and 3 bases from J, with 9 bases in between. Per germline, CDR1 LNHDA and CDR2 SQIVND (reference sequence). Here the CDR3 DNA reads TGTGCCAGTAGTAGGCGGGCGGACACCGGGGAGCTGTTTTTT. Its protein product is CASSRRADTGELFF.

The sample holds many counts of this clonotype. This chain connects TRBV5-1 to TRBJ2-1, with TRBD2 matching 9 bases. Trimming at V came to 0 bases and at J to 6 bases, leaving 1 base not matched to a gene. Germline assignment: CDR1 SGHRS and CDR2 YFSETQ. This CDR3 contains 14 residues. CDR3 residues: CASSLGLAANEQFF. The CDR3 DNA reads as TGCGCCAGCAGCTTGGGACTAGCGGCCAATGAGCAGTTCTTC.

For this clonotype: A single base separates this from a much larger clone, so it may be a read error. V usage is TRBV20-1 and J usage is TRBJ2-7; TRBD1 aligns across 8 bases. Germline V gene data show CDR1 as DFQATT and CDR2 as SNEGSKA (reference sequence). This CDR3 is 16 amino acids long. Here the CDR3 reads CSAGAVRGRSTYGQYF. The CDR3 DNA sequence: TGCAGTGCTGGCGCGGTCAGGGGGCGCAGTACCTACGGGCAGTACTTC.

This clonotype showed up many times. The J gene is TRBJ2-1, the V gene TRBV25-1, with 14 nucleotides matching TRBD2. Germline V gene sequence: CDR1 MGHDK, CDR2 SYGVNS. The CDR3 is 18 residues long. With V trimmed by 4 bases and J by 5 bases, 10 bases remained unmatched. The CDR3 loop reads CASSGGLAGEGRHNEQFF. CDR3 nucleotides: TGTGCCAGCAGTGGGGGACTAGCGGGAGAGGGCCGTCACAATGAGCAGTTCTTC.

The chain joins TRBV20-1 to TRBJ2-3; D remains unclear. Germline V lookup: CDR1 DFQATT, CDR2 SNEGSKA (reference sequence). This CDR3 is built from 13 residues. V shed 5 bases and J shed 2 bases, with 11 bases lying between them. The CDR3 sequence is CSALPLTTDTQYF. The CDR3 DNA is TGCAGTGCTCTCCCGCTGACCACAGATACGCAGTATTTT.

This clonotype was recorded many times. CDR3 nucleotide sequence: TGTGCCAGCAGCCGACAGACTAGCGGGAGGGCCAATGAGCAGTTCTTC. Residues: CASSRQTSGRANEQFF. The V call is TRBV7-2, the J call TRBJ2-1, with 14 bases aligning to TRBD2. The CDR3 loop spans 16 amino acids. The germline V gene has CDR1 SGHTA and CDR2 FQGNSA. V lost 5 bases to trimming and J lost 6 bases; unmatched junction nucleotides: 6.

This clonotype has a count of ten or more. The chain recombines TRBV29-1 with TRBJ2-7; 10 nucleotides line up with TRBD1. The V and J ends lost 7 bases and 7 bases, in that order; junction bases with no gene match: 10. The CDR3 loop spans 13 amino acids. Germline V gene lookup returns CDR1 SQVTM and CDR2 ANQGSEA. The CDR3 spells CSAHRQGAREQYF. CDR3 in DNA: TGCAGCGCCCATCGACAGGGGGCGAGGGAGCAGTACTTC.

Ten or more counts support this clonotype. The rearrangement links TRBV5-6 to TRBJ2-2, with 8 bases matching TRBD2. CDR3 size: 16 residues. J gave up 4 bases and V 3 bases, and 8 bases lay outside the gene matches. Per germline, CDR1 SGHDT and CDR2 YYEEEE. CDR3 sequence: CASSWGPGGATGELFF. The CDR3 DNA reads as TGTGCCAGCAGCTGGGGTCCGGGAGGGGCCACCGGGGAGCTGTTTTTT.

The table lists this clonotype with many counts. The chain employs TRBV7-9 and TRBJ2-7; possibly TRBD1 or TRBD2 for D (5 bases each). This CDR3 contains 12 residues. CDR1 is SEHNR, CDR2 FQNEAQ, per germline (reference sequence). Trimming took off 5 bases at V and 3 bases at J, with 8 bases between the two ends. CDR3 DNA: TGTGCCAGCAGCGGGGACGACTACGAGCAGTACTTC. Translating it yields CASSGDDYEQYF.

This clonotype has ten or more counts. This chain uses TRBV5-5 with TRBJ2-1; TRBD2 matches at 10 bases. The CDR3 runs to 15 residues. The germline gives CDR1 SGHKS, CDR2 YYEKEE (reference sequence). V was clipped by 3 bases and J by 3 bases; unmatched bases: 3. The CDR3 region has the DNA TGTGCCAGCAGCTCGGGACTAGCGAACTACAATGAGCAGTTCTTC. This translates into CASSSGLANYNEQFF. The full variable domain, in which reference TRBV5-5 and TRBJ2-1 provide the parts outside the CDR3, is DAGVTQSPTHLIKTRGQQVTLRCSPISGHKSVSWYQQVLGQGPQFIFQYYEKEERGRGNFPDRFSARQFPNYSSELNVNALLLGDSALYLCASSSGLANYNEQFFGPGTRLTVL.

This clonotype is categorized as medium-sized. The chain combines TRBV12-3 or TRBV12-4 with TRBJ1-2; possibly TRBD1 for D (5 bases). The CDR3 loop spans 14 amino acids. Trimming took off 2 bases at V and 0 bases at J, with 7 bases between the two ends. In DNA, the CDR3 is TGTGCCAGCAGTTTATCGGGGGCTAACTATGGCTACACCTTC. Its translation is CASSLSGANYGYTF.

This chain joins TRBV28 and TRBJ1-1; 7 bases line up with TRBD1. Germline CDR1 reads MDHEN; CDR2 reads SYDVKM. J was trimmed by 1 base and V by 7 bases; bases with no gene match: 3. The CDR3 is 13 residues long. CDR3 protein: CASITGANTEAFF. For the CDR3, the DNA is TGTGCCAGCATAACAGGGGCGAACACTGAAGCTTTCTTT.

At least ten counts were recorded for this clonotype. The CDR3 DNA reads TGTGCCAGCAGCTTAACGGGGAATGAGCAGTTCTTC. Translating gives CASSLTGNEQFF. The chain links TRBV7-9 to TRBJ2-1; possible D gene TRBD2, 5 bases. The germline V gene has CDR1 SEHNR and CDR2 FQNEAQ (reference sequence). V gave up 2 bases and J gave up 7 bases, with 6 bases separating them. This CDR3 comprises 12 residues.

This clonotype was observed a few times. The gene calls are TRBV28 and TRBJ2-7; 8 nucleotides align to TRBD1. V shed 4 bases, J shed 3 bases, and the junction held 2 bases outside the gene matches. The V gene's germline CDR1 is MDHEN and CDR2 SYDVKM. The CDR3 extends over 13 amino acids. CDR3 loop: CASSSGQGYEQYF. The CDR3 nucleotides read TGTGCCAGCAGTTCAGGACAGGGCTACGAGCAGTACTTC.